One and the same sample provided the 9 T cell receptor beta chains below, sequenced in a study of early T cells in non-severe SARS-CoV-2 infection (dated by TCRdb to the early 2020s). Preparation of the library involved 5' RACE. Sequenced on a NextSeq 500. The public reads were reprocessed in TCRdb via fastp at Q25 and MiXCR, keeping in-frame beta chains. Rows with one shared CDR3 protein collapse into an entry with the most common genes and DNA. The sample has some 46,000 distinct CDR3 sequences on record, around 6.3% of them singletons. About a fifth of the sample goes to the ten largest clones. This specimen consisted of whole blood, obtained at baseline. The receptors derive from an adult who was a healthcare worker with PCR-confirmed SARS-CoV-2 infection or an uninfected control (not recorded which).

The gene calls are TRBV6-2 or TRBV6-3 and TRBJ2-5; TRBD2 matches 13 bases. The CDR3 covers 16 residues. Germline V gives CDR1 MNHEY, CDR2 SVGEGT. J lost 2 bases, V lost 6 bases, and 6 bases had no gene match. The CDR3 nucleotides are TGTGCCAGCAGGAGACTAGCGGGGGGACCTCAAGAGACCCAGTACTTC. Encoded protein: CASRRLAGGPQETQYF.

This clonotype occurred many times. This rearrangement joins TRBV20-1 to TRBJ1-6; 7 bases align to TRBD1. Germline V gives CDR1 DFQATT, CDR2 SNEGSKA (reference sequence). The CDR3 sequence is 18 residues long. V lost 2 bases to trimming and J lost 0 bases; unmatched junction nucleotides: 10. CDR3 protein: CSARTGQISPSYNSPLHF. The CDR3 DNA follows: TGCAGTGCTAGAACGGGACAGATTTCTCCCTCCTATAATTCACCCCTCCACTTT.

This clonotype has ten or more counts. The chain combines TRBV4-3 with TRBJ2-7; D unresolved. Germline CDR1 is LGHNA and CDR2 is YSLEER. The CDR3 loop spans 14 amino acids. V gave up 0 bases and J gave up 6 bases, with 12 bases separating them. The CDR3 spells CASSQESVGREQYF. As DNA, the CDR3 is TGCGCCAGCAGCCAAGAATCGGTGGGTCGCGAGCAGTACTTC.

CDR3 residues: CASRRKPGLAGDNIQYF. The CDR3 DNA reads as TGTGCCAGTAGAAGAAAACCGGGACTAGCGGGAGACAACATTCAGTACTTC. The J gene is TRBJ2-4, the V gene TRBV19; 14 bases align to TRBD2. The CDR3 runs to 17 residues. The V segment lost 6 bases and the J segment 7 bases; nucleotides outside the gene matches: 11. CDR1 and CDR2 from the germline V gene are LNHDA and SQIVND (reference sequence).

This clonotype was observed a few times. This rearrangement joins TRBV7-2 to TRBJ2-2, with 8 bases aligning to TRBD2. V trimming: 2 bases; J trimming: 2 bases; junction bases outside the gene matches: 7. Germline CDR1 and CDR2: SGHTA and FQGNSA. The length of the CDR3 is 17 residues. DNA of the CDR3: TGTGCCAGCAGCTTAAGCCTAGCGGGTGCCAACACCGGGGAGCTGTTTTTT. It yields the protein CASSLSLAGANTGELFF.

This clonotype was found many times. The chain carries TRBV7-2 and TRBJ1-5; D perhaps matches TRBD1 (6 bases). CDR3 length equals 13 residues. Germline V gene data show CDR1 as SGHTA and CDR2 as FQGNSA. Trimming removed 6 bases from V and 3 bases from J, with 9 bases in between. The CDR3 bases are TGTGCCAGCAGTGGACAGCCCAATCAGCCCCAGCATTTT. It codes for CASSGQPNQPQHF.

This clonotype occurred many times. The rearrangement links TRBV13 to TRBJ2-3; the match to TRBD2 covers 12 bases. The length of the CDR3 is 18 residues. The V gene end was trimmed by 5 bases and the J gene end by 1 base; junction bases not matched to a gene: 10. CDR1 and CDR2 (germline): PRHDT, FYEKMQ (reference sequence). The CDR3 nucleotides are TGTGCCAGCAGCCCCAGGACTAGCGGGACCATCCGCACAGATACGCAGTATTTT. This translates into CASSPRTSGTIRTDTQYF. The full variable domain, rest sourced from reference TRBV13 and TRBJ2-3, is AAGVIQSPRHLIKEKRETATLKCYPIPRHDTVYWYQQGPGQDPQFLISFYEKMQSDKGSIPDRFSAQQFSDYHSELNMSSLELGDSALYFCASSPRTSGTIRTDTQYFGPGTRLTVL.

Ten or more counts support this clonotype. CDR3 amino acids: CASSSMLGPQHF. In DNA, the CDR3 is TGTGCCAGCAGCTCTATGTTGGGGCCCCAGCATTTT. This rearrangement joins TRBV11-2 to TRBJ1-5; no reliable D call. Trimming left V 4 bases short and J 9 bases short, with 10 bases between. The CDR3 has 12 residues. CDR1 is SGHAT and CDR2 is FQNNGV in the germline V gene.

The V gene is TRBV4-3, the J gene TRBJ2-2; unclear D gene. V lost 0 bases and J lost 5, with 19 bases in between. Looked up from germline, CDR1 is LGHNA and CDR2 is YSLEER. This CDR3 spans 18 amino acids. CDR3 bases: TGCGCCAGCAGCCAAGAGTCGGACGGACCCGGACGAACCGGGGAGCTGTTTTTT. Translating it yields CASSQESDGPGRTGELFF.